The T cell receptor (beta chain) described here comes from a study of T cells expressing NK-cell markers. The germline gives CDR1 GTSNPN, CDR2 SVGIG (reference sequence). CDR3 size: 16 residues. With the 5' RACE reads reprocessed, TCRdb shows one record per CDR3 protein and no DNA. The sample includes about 450,000 distinct CDR3 sequences. The source is a woman between 18 and 70 years old in good health. Sequencing used blood T cells: a sorted CD56 or NKG2C T cell subset, CD4+ or CD8+ T cells, or bulk PBMC T cells (not recorded which). The chain has TRBV30 and TRBJ2-3; TCRdb's assignment of TRBD1 cannot be checked, as there is no DNA. CDR3 loop: CAWSVDGGRSTDTQYF.